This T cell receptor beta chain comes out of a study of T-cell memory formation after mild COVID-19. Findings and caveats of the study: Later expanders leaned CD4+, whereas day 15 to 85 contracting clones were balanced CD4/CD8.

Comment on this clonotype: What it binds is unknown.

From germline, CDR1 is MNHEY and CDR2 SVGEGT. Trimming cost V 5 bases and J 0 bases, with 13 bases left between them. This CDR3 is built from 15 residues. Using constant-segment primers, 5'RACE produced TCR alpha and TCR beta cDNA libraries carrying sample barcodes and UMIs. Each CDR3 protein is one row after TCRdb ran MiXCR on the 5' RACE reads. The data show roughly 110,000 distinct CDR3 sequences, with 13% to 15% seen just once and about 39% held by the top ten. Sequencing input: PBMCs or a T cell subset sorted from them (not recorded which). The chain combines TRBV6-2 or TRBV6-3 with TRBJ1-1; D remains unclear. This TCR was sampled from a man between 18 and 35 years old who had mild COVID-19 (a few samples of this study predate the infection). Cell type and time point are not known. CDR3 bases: TGTGCCAGCAGTCCGCTCCTGGGGATGAACACTGAAGCTTTCTTT. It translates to CASSPLLGMNTEAFF.